This TCR beta chain was identified during a study of blood T cell repertoires in COVID-19. About the study: Specimens from acute and convalescent COVID-19 originated in the United States, Italy and Spain. The cDNA or gDNA used as material had been derived from T cells, B-cell-depleted T cells, or PBMCs.

The germline gives CDR1 SGHVS, CDR2 FQNEAQ. This CDR3 has 15 amino acids. J lost 6 bases, V lost 1 base, and 4 bases had no gene match. In the original analysis: Using reference gene primer amplification, nucleated cell counts were estimated. TCRdb keeps only in-frame clones here, not all; method: immunoSEQ multiplex PCR. D and trimming come from the DNA, and the V and J calls and clone size come from that table. The repertoire includes about 24,000 clones, approximately 86% of them detected once, and 15% to 20% sits in the top ten. This sequence was found in a human donor with acute or convalescent COVID-19. The donor label of this sample is uncertain. This sequence joins TRBV7-8 and TRBJ2-1; TRBD2 aligns across 9 bases. Specimen: peripheral blood. The CDR3 sequence is CASSLELAGINEQFF. CDR3 DNA sequence: TGTGCCAGCAGCTTAGAGCTAGCGGGGATCAATGAGCAGTTCTTC.